Following are 26 T cell receptor beta chains from one sample sequenced in a study of blood T cell repertoires in COVID-19 (dated by TCRdb to 2020 to 2021). The protocol used for the library was the immunoSEQ multiplex PCR assay. Held by TCRdb, this immuneACCESS table contains in-frame sequences only and omits some clones. Under half of the omission traces to an unresolved V gene where checked; the cause of the rest is unknown. This sample holds some 270,000 clones; around 87% were observed only once. Together, the top ten hold 2.1% of the sample. Sequencing input: peripheral blood. These receptors were obtained from a woman between 55 and 75 years old with COVID-19, enrolled during active disease.

Comments on this clone: This CDR3 is also generated by other DNA sequences in the sample. The J gene is TRBJ1-1, the V gene TRBV5-4; TRBD1 might be the D (5 bases). With 0 bases removed from V and 4 bases from J, the gap between germline ends came to 13 bases. The CDR3 totals 15 residues. Germline loops: CDR1 SGHNT, CDR2 YYREEE (reference sequence). The CDR3 reads CASSLGTGRSTEAFF. In nucleotides, the CDR3 is TGTGCCAGCAGCTTGGGAACAGGCCGGTCCACTGAAGCTTTCTTT.

The chain is built from TRBV6-6 and TRBJ1-2; D may be TRBD1 (5 bases). Trimming removed 5 bases at V and 4 bases at J, with 14 bases between. This CDR3 spans 14 amino acids. CDR1 is MNHNY and CDR2 is SVGAGI in the germline V gene (reference sequence). The CDR3 coding sequence is TGTGCCAGCAGTCCATCGGACACCATCTATGGCTACACCTTC. It translates to CASSPSDTIYGYTF.

The rearrangement joins TRBV19 to TRBJ1-2; TRBD1 matches 8 bases. CDR1 is LNHDA, CDR2 SQIVND, per germline (reference sequence). V shed 6 bases and J 1 base; nucleotides not matched to a gene: 4. This CDR3 has 14 amino acids. CDR3 DNA sequence: TGTGCCAGTAGGAGGGACAGGCTTAACTATGGCTACACCTTC. Translated: CASRRDRLNYGYTF.

J is TRBJ1-3 and V is TRBV15, with 10 bases matching TRBD1. Germline V gene lookup returns CDR1 LNHNV and CDR2 YYDKDF (reference sequence). CDR3 length: 15 residues. Germline trimming cut 1 base from V and 6 bases from J; bases unmatched to any gene: 3. The CDR3 loop is CATSRGTGGQNTIYF. CDR3 DNA sequence: TGTGCCACCAGCAGAGGGACAGGGGGTCAAAACACCATATATTTT.

The V gene is TRBV5-4, the J gene TRBJ1-2; TRBD1 matches at 10 bases. The V and J ends lost 4 bases and 5 bases, in that order; junction bases with no gene match: 5. The germline V gene has CDR1 SGHNT and CDR2 YYREEE (reference sequence). The CDR3 spans 14 residues. CDR3 in DNA: TGTGCCAGCAGCCCGGGACAGGGGAGGTATGGCTACACCTTC. This codes for CASSPGQGRYGYTF.

The rearrangement uses TRBV3-1 (or the pseudogene TRBV3-2) and TRBJ1-2, with 7 nucleotides matching TRBD1. CDR1 and CDR2 (germline): LGHDT, YNNKEL (reference sequence). There are 15 residues in the CDR3. V shed 4 bases, J shed 4 bases, and the junction held 9 bases outside the gene matches. DNA for the CDR3: TGTGCCAGCAGCCGCGCTAACAGGGGACCCTATGGCTACACCTTC. Its protein product is CASSRANRGPYGYTF.

The V gene is TRBV15, the J gene TRBJ1-3; 9 positions agree with TRBD1. The CDR3 has 17 residues. The ends lost 0 bases at V and 2 bases at J; junction bases unmatched: 5. Germline CDR1 and CDR2: LNHNV and YYDKDF (reference sequence). The CDR3 DNA reads as TGTGCCACCAGCAGAGATATAGGGGACAGGGCTGGAAACACCATATATTTT. As protein: CATSRDIGDRAGNTIYF.

The rearrangement links TRBV18 to TRBJ1-1; a possible D gene is TRBD1 (5 bases). CDR3 length equals 13 residues. Germline loops: CDR1 KGHSH, CDR2 LQKENI. The V gene lost 6 bases and the J gene lost 5 bases, with 13 bases spanning the gap. This CDR3 is CASSPGRETEAFF. The DNA of the CDR3 is TGTGCCAGCTCCCCAGGGAGGGAGACTGAAGCTTTCTTT. The full variable domain, its missing parts supplied by reference TRBV18 and TRBJ1-1, is NAGVMQNPRHLVRRRGQEARLRCSPMKGHSHVYWYRQLPEEGLKFMVYLQKENIIDESGMPKERFSAEFPKEGPSILRIQQVVRGDSAAYFCASSPGRETEAFFGQGTRLTVV.

V and J are TRBV7-9 and TRBJ1-2, with 7 bases aligning to TRBD1. Germline V CDR1 and CDR2: SEHNR, FQNEAQ (reference sequence). CDR3 length: 12 residues. V gave up 8 bases and J gave up 1 base; unmatched junction bases: 1. In DNA form, the CDR3 reads TGTGCCAGCGGGACAGTTAACTATGGCTACACCTTC. Its protein is CASGTVNYGYTF.

The rearrangement joins TRBV7-3 to TRBJ2-1; TRBD1 matches 7 bases. The CDR3 runs to 15 residues. Germline values: CDR1 SGHTA, CDR2 FQGTGA. The V gene end was trimmed by 2 bases and the J gene end by 2 bases; junction bases not matched to a gene: 3. CDR3 in DNA: TGTGCCAGCAGCTTAGACAGGGTAACCTACAATGAGCAGTTCTTC. It encodes CASSLDRVTYNEQFF.

The chain uses TRBV11-2 and TRBJ1-4; D uncertain. Trimming removed 2 bases at V and 6 bases at J, with 13 bases between. The CDR3 consists of 15 residues. CDR1 is SGHAT and CDR2 is FQNNGV in the germline V gene. CDR3 loop: CASSLRLIGYEKLFF. CDR3 nucleotide sequence: TGTGCCAGCAGCTTACGACTTATCGGCTATGAAAAACTGTTTTTT.

The chain couples TRBV25-1 to TRBJ2-3, with 9 bases aligning to TRBD2. Germline V gene data show CDR1 as MGHDK and CDR2 as SYGVNS. The junction had 6 bases not matched to a gene; V was cut back by 6 bases and J by 2 bases. The CDR3 runs 15 residues. The CDR3 DNA is TGTGCCAGCAGAGGCGGACTAGCGCACACAGATACGCAGTATTTT. This encodes CASRGGLAHTDTQYF.

This clone was observed once. This rearrangement joins TRBV9 to TRBJ2-1; 7 positions match TRBD2. The J segment lost 4 bases and the V segment lost 2 bases, leaving 6 bases of the junction unmatched. Germline CDR1 is SGDLS and CDR2 is YYNGEE. The CDR3 is made up of 15 amino acids. CDR3 sequence: CASSVGSGDYNEQFF. The CDR3 coding sequence is TGTGCCAGCAGCGTGGGGAGCGGGGATTACAATGAGCAGTTCTTC.

Concerning this clone: The germline gene is not matched at one end of the junction; a read error may be the cause. The CDR3 is CASSVTSGGATDTQYF. CDR3 DNA sequence: TGTGCCAGCAGCGTAACAAGCGGGGGGGCCACAGATACGCAGTATTTT. The chain combines TRBV7-3 with TRBJ2-3; 10 bases line up with TRBD2. Germline V gene sequence: CDR1 SGHTA, CDR2 FQGTGA. The CDR3 has 16 residues.

This clone appeared once. This sequence joins TRBV6-6 and TRBJ2-2; a weak D match, TRBD1 (6 bases). Trimming took 4 bases from V and 6 from J, leaving 15 bases between them. Germline loops: CDR1 MNHNY, CDR2 SVGAGI (reference sequence). This CDR3 spans 15 amino acids. The CDR3 reads CASSLETGKAGELFF. In DNA form, the CDR3 reads TGTGCCAGCAGTTTAGAAACAGGGAAGGCCGGGGAGCTGTTTTTT.

The gene calls are TRBV7-8 and TRBJ2-7; 13 bases are shared with TRBD2. Per germline, CDR1 SGHVS and CDR2 FQNEAQ. The CDR3 is 14 amino acids. The ends lost 8 bases at V and 3 bases at J; junction bases unmatched: 4. DNA for the CDR3: TGTGCCAGCTTACGGACTAGCGGGGGCTACGAGCAGTACTTC. This gives the protein CASLRTSGGYEQYF.

This chain connects TRBV20-1 to TRBJ1-2; 7 bases fit TRBD1. V lost 3 bases, J lost 6 bases, and 10 bases stayed unmatched. CDR3 length: 14 residues. CDR1 and CDR2 from the germline V gene are DFQATT and SNEGSKA (reference sequence). CDR3 coding DNA: TGCAGTGCTAGTCAACCCACAGGGGCGGATGGCTACACCTTC. Encoded protein: CSASQPTGADGYTF.

This chain uses TRBV29-1 with TRBJ1-2; 11 bases line up with TRBD1. J was trimmed by 6 bases and V by 4 bases; bases with no gene match: 4. Germline V gene data show CDR1 as SQVTM and CDR2 as ANQGSEA. This CDR3 comprises 13 residues. The CDR3 DNA follows: TGCAGCGTTGGGACAGGGGGCGTCAATGGCTACACCTTC. Translation gives CSVGTGGVNGYTF.

The chain employs TRBV19 and TRBJ2-3, with D maybe TRBD1 (5 bases). Deletions cut 5 bases from V and 6 bases from J, with 9 bases between. Germline V CDR1 and CDR2: LNHDA, SQIVND (reference sequence). The CDR3 spans 12 residues. CDR3 region: CASSPKGDTQYF. CDR3 in DNA: TGTGCCAGTAGTCCGAAGGGGGATACGCAGTATTTT.

CDR3 nucleotides: TGTGCCAGCAGCCAACTCAGGATATACGAGCAGTACTTC. Translating it yields CASSQLRIYEQYF. V gene TRBV14 combines with J gene TRBJ2-7; D remains unclear. V gave up 2 bases and J gave up 4 bases, with 9 bases separating them. Germline assignment: CDR1 SGHDN and CDR2 FVKESK. This CDR3 has 13 amino acids.

The gene calls are TRBV7-9 and TRBJ1-1, with D perhaps TRBD1 (6 bases). Per germline, CDR1 SEHNR and CDR2 FQNEAQ (reference sequence). There are 17 residues in the CDR3. V was cut by 5 bases and J by 1 base, with 20 bases left in between. The CDR3 protein is CASSPYPSVGGNTEAFF. In nucleotides, the CDR3 is TGTGCCAGCAGCCCCTACCCTTCGGTAGGGGGGAACACTGAAGCTTTCTTT.

The chain is built from TRBV3-1 (or the pseudogene TRBV3-2) and TRBJ1-2; possibly TRBD1 for D (5 bases). The CDR3 is made up of 13 amino acids. Germline values: CDR1 LGHDT, CDR2 YNNKEL (reference sequence). The V end lost 3 bases, the J end lost 8 bases, and 13 bases lay between the germline ends. In nucleotides, the CDR3 is TGTGCCAGCAGCCATGCCGAAGGGGCGGGCTACACCTTC. It translates to CASSHAEGAGYTF.

The genes are TRBV7-8 and TRBJ1-2; 10 nucleotides line up with TRBD1. Looked up from germline, CDR1 is SGHVS and CDR2 is FQNEAQ. V was clipped by 5 bases and J by 4 bases; unmatched bases: 7. There are 15 residues in the CDR3. The CDR3 DNA follows: TGTGCCAGCAGCCTAACGACAGGGGGCATCTATGGCTACACCTTC. Protein: CASSLTTGGIYGYTF.

CDR3 residues: CASSLTQNRYNEQFF. The CDR3 DNA is TGTGCCAGCAGCTTAACACAGAATAGGTACAATGAGCAGTTCTTC. The genes are TRBV11-3 and TRBJ2-1; unclear D gene. V lost 2 bases to trimming and J lost 4 bases, with 12 bases between them. CDR1 is SGHNT and CDR2 is YENEEA in the germline V gene. The CDR3 has 15 amino acids.

The gene calls are TRBV9 and TRBJ2-7, with a weak D call TRBD2 (6 bases). Trimming shortened V by 4 bases and J by 4 bases, and 15 bases separated the two germline ends. Germline values: CDR1 SGDLS, CDR2 YYNGEE. The CDR3 consists of 14 residues. CDR3 protein: CASSPFRAGYEQYF. The CDR3 nucleotides are TGTGCCAGCAGCCCGTTTAGGGCGGGGTACGAGCAGTACTTC.

The CDR3 sequence is CASSLDIIRTGAGNSPLHF. CDR3 nucleotide sequence: TGTGCCAGCAGCTTAGATATAATCAGGACAGGGGCGGGTAATTCACCCCTCCACTTT. The V and J genes are TRBV7-2 and TRBJ1-6, with TRBD1 matching over 9 bases. CDR1 is SGHTA, CDR2 FQGNSA, per germline. After removal of 1 base from V and 6 bases from J, the junction contained 13 bases not matched to a gene. The CDR3 contains 19 residues.